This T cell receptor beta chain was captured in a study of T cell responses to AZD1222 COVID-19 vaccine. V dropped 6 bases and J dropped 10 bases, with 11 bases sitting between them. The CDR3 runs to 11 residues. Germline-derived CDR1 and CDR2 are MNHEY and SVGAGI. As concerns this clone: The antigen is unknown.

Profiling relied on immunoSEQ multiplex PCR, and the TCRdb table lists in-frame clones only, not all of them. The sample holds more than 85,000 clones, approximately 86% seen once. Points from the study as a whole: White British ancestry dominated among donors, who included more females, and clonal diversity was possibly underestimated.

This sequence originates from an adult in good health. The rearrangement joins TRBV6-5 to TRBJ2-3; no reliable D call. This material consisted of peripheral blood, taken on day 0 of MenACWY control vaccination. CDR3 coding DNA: TGTGCCAGCAGCTCTCCCGGGTCGCAGTATTTT. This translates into CASSSPGSQYF.